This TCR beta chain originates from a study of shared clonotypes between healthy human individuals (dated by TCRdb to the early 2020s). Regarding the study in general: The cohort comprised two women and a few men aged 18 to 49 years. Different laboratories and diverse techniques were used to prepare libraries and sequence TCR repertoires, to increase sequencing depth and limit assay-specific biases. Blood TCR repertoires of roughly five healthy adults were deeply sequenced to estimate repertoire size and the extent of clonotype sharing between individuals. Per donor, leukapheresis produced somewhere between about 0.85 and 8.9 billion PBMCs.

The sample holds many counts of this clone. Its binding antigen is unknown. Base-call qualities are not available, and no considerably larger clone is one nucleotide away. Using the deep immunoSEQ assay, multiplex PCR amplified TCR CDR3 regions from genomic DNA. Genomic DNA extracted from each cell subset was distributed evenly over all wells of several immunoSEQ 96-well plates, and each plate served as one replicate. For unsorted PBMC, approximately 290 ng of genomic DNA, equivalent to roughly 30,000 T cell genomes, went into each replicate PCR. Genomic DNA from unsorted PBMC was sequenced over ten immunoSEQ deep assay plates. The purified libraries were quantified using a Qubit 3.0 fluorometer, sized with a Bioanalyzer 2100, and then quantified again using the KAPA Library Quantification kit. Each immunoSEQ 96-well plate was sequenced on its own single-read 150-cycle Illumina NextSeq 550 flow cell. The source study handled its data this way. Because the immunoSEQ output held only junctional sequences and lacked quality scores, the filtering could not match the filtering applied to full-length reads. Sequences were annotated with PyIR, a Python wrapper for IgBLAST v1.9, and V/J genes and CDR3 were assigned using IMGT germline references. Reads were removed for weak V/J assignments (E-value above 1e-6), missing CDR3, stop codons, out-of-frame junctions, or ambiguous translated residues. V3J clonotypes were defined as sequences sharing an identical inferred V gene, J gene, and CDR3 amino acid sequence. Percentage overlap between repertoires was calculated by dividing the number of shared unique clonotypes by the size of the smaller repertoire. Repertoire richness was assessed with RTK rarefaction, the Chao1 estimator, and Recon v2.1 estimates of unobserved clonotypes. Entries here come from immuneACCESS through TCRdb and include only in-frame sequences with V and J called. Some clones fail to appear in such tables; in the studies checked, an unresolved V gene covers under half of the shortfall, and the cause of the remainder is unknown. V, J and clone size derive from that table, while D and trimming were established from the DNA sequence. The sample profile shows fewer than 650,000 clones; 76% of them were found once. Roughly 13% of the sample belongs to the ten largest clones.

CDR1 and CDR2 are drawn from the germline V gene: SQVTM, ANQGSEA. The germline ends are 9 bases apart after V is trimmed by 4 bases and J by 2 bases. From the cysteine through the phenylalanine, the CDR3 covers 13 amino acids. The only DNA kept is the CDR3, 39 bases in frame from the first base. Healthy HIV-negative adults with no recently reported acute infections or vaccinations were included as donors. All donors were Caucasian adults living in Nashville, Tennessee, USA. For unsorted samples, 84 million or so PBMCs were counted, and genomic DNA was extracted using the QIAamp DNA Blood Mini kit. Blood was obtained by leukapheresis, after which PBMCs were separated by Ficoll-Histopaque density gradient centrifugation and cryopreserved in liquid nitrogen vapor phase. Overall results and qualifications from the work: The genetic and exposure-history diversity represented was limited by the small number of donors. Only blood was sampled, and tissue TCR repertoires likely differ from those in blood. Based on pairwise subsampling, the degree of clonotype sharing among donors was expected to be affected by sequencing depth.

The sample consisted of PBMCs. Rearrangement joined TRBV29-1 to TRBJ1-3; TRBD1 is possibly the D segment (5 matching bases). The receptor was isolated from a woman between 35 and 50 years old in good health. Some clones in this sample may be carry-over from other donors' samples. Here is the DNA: TGCAGCGTTGGACGGGGGGCTGGAAACACCATATATTTT. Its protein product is CSVGRGAGNTIYF.